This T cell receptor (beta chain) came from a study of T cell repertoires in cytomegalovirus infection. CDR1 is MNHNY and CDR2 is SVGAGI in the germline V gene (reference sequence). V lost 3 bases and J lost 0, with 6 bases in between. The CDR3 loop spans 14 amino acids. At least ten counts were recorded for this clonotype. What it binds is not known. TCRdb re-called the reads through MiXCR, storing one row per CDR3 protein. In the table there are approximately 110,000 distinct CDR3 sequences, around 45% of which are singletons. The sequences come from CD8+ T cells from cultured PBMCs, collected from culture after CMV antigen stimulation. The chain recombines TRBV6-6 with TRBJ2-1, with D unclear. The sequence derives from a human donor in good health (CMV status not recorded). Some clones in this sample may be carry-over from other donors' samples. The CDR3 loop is CASSYISSYNEQFF. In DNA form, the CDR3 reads TGTGCCAGCAGTTATATCAGCTCCTACAATGAGCAGTTCTTC.